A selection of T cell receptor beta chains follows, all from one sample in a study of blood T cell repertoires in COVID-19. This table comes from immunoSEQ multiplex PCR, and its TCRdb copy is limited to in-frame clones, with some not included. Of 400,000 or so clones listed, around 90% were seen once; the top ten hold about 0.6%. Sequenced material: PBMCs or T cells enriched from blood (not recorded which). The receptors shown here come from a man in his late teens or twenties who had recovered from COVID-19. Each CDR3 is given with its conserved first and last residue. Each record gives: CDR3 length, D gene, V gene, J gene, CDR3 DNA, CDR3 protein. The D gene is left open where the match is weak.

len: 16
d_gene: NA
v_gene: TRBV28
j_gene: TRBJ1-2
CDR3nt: TGTGCCAGCAGTTCGGGGGGCGACAGGATCTTCTATGGCTACACCTTC
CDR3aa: CASSSGGDRIFYGYTF

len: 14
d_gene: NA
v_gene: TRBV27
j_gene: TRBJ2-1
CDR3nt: TGTGCCAGCAATCGGGAGCGCTCCTACAATGAGCAGTTCTTC
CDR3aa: CASNRERSYNEQFF

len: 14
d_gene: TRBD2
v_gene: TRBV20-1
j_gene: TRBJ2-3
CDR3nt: TGCAGTGCTAGTTCTAGCGGGAGGGTGGATACGCAGTATTTT
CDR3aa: CSASSSGRVDTQYF

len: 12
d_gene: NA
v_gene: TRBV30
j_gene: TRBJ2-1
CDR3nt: TGTGCCTGGAGGGGCCTTAGCGGCGAGCAGTTCTTC
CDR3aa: CAWRGLSGEQFF

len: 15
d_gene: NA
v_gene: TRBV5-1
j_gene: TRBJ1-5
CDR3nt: TGCGCCAGCAGCTTCGGTACGGGGTCGCATCAGCCCCAGCATTTT
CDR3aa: CASSFGTGSHQPQHF

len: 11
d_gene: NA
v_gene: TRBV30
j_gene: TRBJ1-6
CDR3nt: TGTGCCTGGACACAGGGCGCACCCCTCCACTTT
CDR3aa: CAWTQGAPLHF

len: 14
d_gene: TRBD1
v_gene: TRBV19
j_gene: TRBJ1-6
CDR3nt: TGTGCCAGTAGGCAGACAGGGGTAGGATCACCCCTCCACTTT
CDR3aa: CASRQTGVGSPLHF

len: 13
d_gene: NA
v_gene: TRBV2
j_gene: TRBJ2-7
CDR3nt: TGTGCCAGCAAGGTAGACAGTATAGGCGAGCAGTACTTC
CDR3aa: CASKVDSIGEQYF

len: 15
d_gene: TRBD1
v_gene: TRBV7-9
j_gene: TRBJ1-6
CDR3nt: TGTGCCAGCAGGGAAGGACAGGGAGCGGGCTCACCCCTCCACTTT
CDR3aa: CASREGQGAGSPLHF

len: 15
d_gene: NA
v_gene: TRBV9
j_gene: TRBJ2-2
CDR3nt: TGTGCCAGCAGCGTAGCGGGACAGAACACCGGGGAGCTGTTTTTT
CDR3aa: CASSVAGQNTGELFF

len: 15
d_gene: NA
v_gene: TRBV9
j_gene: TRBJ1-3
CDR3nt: TGTGCCAGCAGCCCCCACCGGAGGAGTCGGAACACCATATATTTT
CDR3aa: CASSPHRRSRNTIYF

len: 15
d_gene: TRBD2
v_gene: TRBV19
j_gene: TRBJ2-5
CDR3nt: TGTGCCAGTAGTAGCACGACTAGCGGCCAAGAGACCCAGTACTTC
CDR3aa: CASSSTTSGQETQYF

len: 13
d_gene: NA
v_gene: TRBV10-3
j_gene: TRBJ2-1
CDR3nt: TGTGCCATCAGTGTGGAGGGTTCCAATGAGCAGTTCTTC
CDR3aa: CAISVEGSNEQFF

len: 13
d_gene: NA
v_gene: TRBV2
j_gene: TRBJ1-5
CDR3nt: TGTGCCAGCAGTGAAGCGAAGAGACAGCCCCAGCATTTT
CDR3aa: CASSEAKRQPQHF

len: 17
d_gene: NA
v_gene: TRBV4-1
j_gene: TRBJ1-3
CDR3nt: TGCGCCAGCAGCCAAGATGGACTTCCAGCCTCTGGAAACACCATATATTTT
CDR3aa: CASSQDGLPASGNTIYF

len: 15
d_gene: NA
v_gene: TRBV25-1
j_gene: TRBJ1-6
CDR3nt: TGTGCCAGCAGTGTATCAGGGGCCCCTGGTTCACCCCTCCACTTT
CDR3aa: CASSVSGAPGSPLHF